These 21 T cell receptor beta chains came from one sample sequenced in a study of T cell repertoires in cytomegalovirus infection. TCRdb independently ran MiXCR on the reads; one entry per CDR3 protein. The sample lists more than 400,000 distinct CDR3 sequences; 26% were seen once. The specimen sequenced was PBMCs. These receptors all stem from a human donor in good health (CMV status not recorded). Some clones in this sample may be carry-over from other donors' samples.

This clonotype appeared a few times. The chain links TRBV5-1 to TRBJ2-7, with D perhaps being TRBD1 or TRBD2 (5 bases each). The CDR3 runs to 15 residues. The germline V gene has CDR1 SGHRS and CDR2 YFSETQ. V was pared by 0 bases and J by 3 bases, with 13 bases between. The CDR3 DNA sequence: TGCGCCAGCAGCTTGGAGAGGGGTCGAGTCTACGAGCAGTACTTC. It translates to CASSLERGRVYEQYF.

V is TRBV28 and J is TRBJ1-5; D not certain. This CDR3 is 13 amino acids long. From germline, CDR1 is MDHEN and CDR2 SYDVKM. CDR3 in DNA: TGTGCAGGACCCCCCCGTAACAATCAGCCCCAGCATTTT. The encoded protein is CAGPPRNNQPQHF. Complete variable domain (other parts from reference TRBV28 and TRBJ1-5): DVKVTQSSRYLVKRTGEKVFLECVQDMDHENMFWYRQDPGLGLRLIYFSYDVKMKEKGDIPEGYSVSREKKERFSLILESASTNQTSMYLCAGPPRNNQPQHFGDGTRLSIL.

The J gene is TRBJ2-2, the V gene TRBV4-2; D is possibly TRBD1 (5 bases). CDR1 is LGHNA and CDR2 is YNFKEQ in the germline V gene. V was clipped by 1 base and J by 3 bases, with 6 bases between them. The CDR3 runs to 14 residues. The CDR3 sequence is CASSQAQDTGELFF. The CDR3 nucleotides read TGTGCCAGCAGCCAAGCACAGGACACCGGGGAGCTGTTTTTT.

The chain carries TRBV20-1 and TRBJ1-3, with TRBD1 as a possible D gene (6 bases). Per germline, CDR1 DFQATT and CDR2 SNEGSKA (reference sequence). CDR3 length: 15 amino acids. V was trimmed by 6 bases and J by 0 bases, leaving 15 bases between them. CDR3 in DNA: TGCAGTGCCGGGCGACGGGGGCTCTCTGGAAACACCATATATTTT. Its translation: CSAGRRGLSGNTIYF.

This clonotype was recorded many times. The chain joins TRBV7-9 to TRBJ2-1; TRBD2 is a possible D gene (6 bases). Per the germline V gene, CDR1 is SEHNR and CDR2 is FQNEAQ (reference sequence). Trimming stripped 5 bases from V and 4 bases from J, with 18 bases between. This CDR3 comprises 16 residues. The CDR3 protein is CASSPRVSGSYNEQFF. Here the CDR3 DNA reads TGTGCCAGCAGCCCGCGGGTTAGCGGCTCTTACAATGAGCAGTTCTTC.

This clonotype turned up a few times. The V gene is TRBV4-3, the J gene TRBJ1-4; no firm D call. This CDR3 is 16 amino acids long. V dropped 0 bases and J dropped 6 bases, with 14 bases sitting between them. Germline V gives CDR1 LGHNA, CDR2 YSLEER. CDR3 sequence (DNA): TGCGCCAGCAGCCAAGACCATGGACGGAACTATGAAAAACTGTTTTTT. Translation gives CASSQDHGRNYEKLFF.

This sequence joins TRBV2 and TRBJ2-3; 7 positions match TRBD2. From germline, CDR1 is SNHLY and CDR2 FYNNEI. The CDR3 is 13 residues long. V trimming: 10 bases; J trimming: 4 bases; junction bases outside the gene matches: 8. The CDR3 region is CATRAGVPDTQYF. CDR3 DNA: TGTGCCACCCGGGCGGGAGTACCAGATACGCAGTATTTT.

This clonotype came up once. CDR3: CASSYSRGLAGAHEQFF. The CDR3 region has the DNA TGTGCCAGCAGTTACTCGAGGGGACTAGCGGGAGCCCATGAGCAGTTCTTC. The chain employs TRBV6-2 or TRBV6-3 and TRBJ2-1; 14 bases fit TRBD2. Germline V lookup: CDR1 MNHEY, CDR2 SVGEGT. This CDR3 is 17 amino acids long. V was pared by 0 bases and J by 8 bases, with 6 bases of the junction left unmatched.

This clonotype was recorded a few times. V gene TRBV15 combines with J gene TRBJ2-1; 7 bases align to TRBD2. Looked up from germline, CDR1 is LNHNV and CDR2 is YYDKDF (reference sequence). The CDR3 has 15 residues. J was trimmed by 7 bases and V by 0 bases; bases with no gene match: 6. CDR3: CATSRDLGGRNEQFF. The CDR3 region has the DNA TGTGCCACCAGCAGAGATCTTGGCGGGAGAAATGAGCAGTTCTTC. Using reference TRBV15 and TRBJ2-1 for the parts outside the CDR3, the full variable domain is DAMVIQNPRYQVTQFGKPVTLSCSQTLNHNVMYWYQQKSSQAPKLLFHYYDKDFNNEADTPDNFQSRRPNTSFCFLDIRSPGLGDTAMYLCATSRDLGGRNEQFFGPGTRLTVL.

Remarks on this clonotype: Relative to the germline gene, one junction end is altered; a read error may explain this. This chain joins TRBV4-1 and TRBJ1-6; D perhaps matches TRBD1 (5 bases). Germline V gene sequence: CDR1 MGHRA, CDR2 YSYEKL. The CDR3 is 17 amino acids. For the CDR3, the DNA is TGCGCCAGCAGGCAAGGCGGGGACCGTCTCTATAATTCACCCCTCCACTTT. As protein: CASRQGGDRLYNSPLHF.

The chain has TRBV5-6 and TRBJ2-7; 8 bases fit TRBD1. J lost 2 bases, V lost 5 bases, and 6 bases had no gene match. This CDR3 spans 14 amino acids. The V gene's germline CDR1 is SGHDT and CDR2 YYEEEE. The CDR3 here is CASSLTGVTYEQYF. The CDR3 DNA sequence: TGTGCCAGCAGTTTGACAGGGGTCACCTACGAGCAGTACTTC.

The chain employs TRBV7-4 and TRBJ2-1; D is unclear. The CDR3 has 11 residues. Germline CDR1 reads SGHVT; CDR2 reads SQSDAQ. Trimming pared 5 bases from V and 7 bases from J, leaving 6 bases between. This chain's CDR3 is CASSAQNEQFF. Here the CDR3 DNA reads TGTGCCAGCAGCGCTCAGAATGAGCAGTTCTTC.

The chain carries TRBV5-1 and TRBJ2-1; 7 bases are shared with TRBD1. The V segment lost 4 bases and the J segment 5 bases; nucleotides outside the gene matches: 12. The germline V gene has CDR1 SGHRS and CDR2 YFSETQ. This CDR3 is built from 16 residues. The CDR3 here is CASSKDRTGPHNEQFF. The CDR3 DNA is TGCGCCAGCAGCAAGGACAGGACCGGACCCCACAATGAGCAGTTCTTC.

This clonotype was counted only a few times. The rearrangement joins TRBV7-9 to TRBJ2-7, with TRBD2 matching 14 bases. Trimming at V came to 5 bases and at J to 4 bases, leaving 10 bases not matched to a gene. This CDR3 is 17 amino acids long. CDR1 is SEHNR, CDR2 FQNEAQ, per germline (reference sequence). The CDR3 sequence is CASSRGGLAGDRYEQYF. CDR3 nucleotide sequence: TGTGCCAGCAGCAGAGGGGGACTAGCGGGAGACCGGTACGAGCAGTACTTC.

This chain joins TRBV7-9 and TRBJ2-3; D tentatively reads TRBD1 or TRBD2 (5 bases each). The CDR3 covers 15 residues. Germline CDR1 is SEHNR and CDR2 is FQNEAQ (reference sequence). The V end was cut by 4 bases, the J end by 2 bases, with 13 bases between. CDR3 DNA: TGTGCCAGCAGCTGGGACCGCCCCAACACAGATACGCAGTATTTT. Translated: CASSWDRPNTDTQYF.

This clonotype was seen more than once but under ten times. This chain uses TRBV18 with TRBJ2-7, with 13 bases fitting TRBD2. Germline V CDR1 and CDR2: KGHSH, LQKENI. The CDR3 has 14 amino acids. The junction had 4 bases not matched to a gene; V was cut back by 4 bases and J by 7 bases. The CDR3 loop reads CASSLGLAGWEQYV. In nucleotides, the CDR3 is TGTGCCAGCTCACTGGGACTAGCGGGATGGGAGCAGTACGTC.

This clonotype has a count of ten or more. The J gene is TRBJ1-1, the V gene TRBV7-8; possible D gene TRBD1, 6 bases. V was shortened by 2 bases and J by 1 base, with 8 bases between the two germline ends. The CDR3 extends over 14 amino acids. Germline assignment: CDR1 SGHVS and CDR2 FQNEAQ. The DNA for the CDR3 is TGTGCCAGCAGCTTAAACAGGGCGAACACTGAAGCTTTCTTT. It translates to CASSLNRANTEAFF.

The genes are TRBV3-1 and TRBJ2-5, with unresolved D. V was pared by 9 bases and J by 2 bases, with 19 bases between. Germline CDR1 and CDR2: LGHDT and YNNKEL (reference sequence). The CDR3 runs to 15 residues. The CDR3: CASKEAAWIQETQYF. In DNA form, the CDR3 reads TGTGCCAGTAAAGAGGCAGCCTGGATACAAGAGACCCAGTACTTC.

V and J are TRBV19 and TRBJ2-1; 9 bases match TRBD2. Unmatched junction bases numbered 4, after V lost 2 bases and J lost 5 bases. The CDR3 totals 15 residues. Germline V gene data show CDR1 as LNHDA and CDR2 as SQIVND (reference sequence). As DNA, the CDR3 is TGTGCCAGTAGTATATTTGCGGGAGGGAACAATGAGCAGTTCTTC. Protein product: CASSIFAGGNNEQFF.

The genes are TRBV10-3 and TRBJ2-4; D is undetermined. Per germline, CDR1 ENHRY and CDR2 SYGVKD. The V and J ends lost 3 bases and 0 bases respectively, with 6 bases between them. CDR3 length equals 14 residues. The CDR3 region is CAISETLAKNIQYF. CDR3 nucleotides: TGTGCCATCAGTGAAACCTTAGCCAAAAACATTCAGTACTTC.

The chain uses TRBV5-5 and TRBJ2-7; D ambiguous. Trimming left V 3 bases short and J 2 bases short, with 3 bases between. This CDR3 comprises 11 residues. Germline lookup yields CDR1 SGHKS and CDR2 YYEKEE (reference sequence). CDR3 loop: CASSSTYEQYV. CDR3 in DNA: TGTGCCAGCAGCTCCACCTACGAGCAGTACGTC.